These 14 T cell receptor beta chains were all obtained from the same sample, sequenced in a study of cytomegalovirus exposure and HLA in healthy donors. PCR primers comprised 60 Vbeta and 13 Jbeta primers. Using immunoSEQ multiplex PCR, the repertoire was profiled, and TCRdb retains in-frame clones only, with some absent. The sample consists of around 140,000 clones, about 80% of them appearing once. The specimen sequenced was PBMCs. The receptors shown here come from a middle-aged woman in good health and CMV-seronegative.

The chain is built from TRBV6-1 and TRBJ1-1; no definite D call. Germline V lookup: CDR1 MNHNS, CDR2 SASEGT. This CDR3 is built from 11 residues. With 1 base removed from V and 8 bases from J, the gap between germline ends came to 5 bases. CDR3 bases: TGTGCCAGCAGTGAAGTGAGGGAAGCTTTCTTT. Protein: CASSEVREAFF.

V and J are TRBV4-3 and TRBJ2-5; 10 bases map to TRBD2. The better agreement between TRBJ2-7 and the DNA end casts doubt on the J call. The CDR3 totals 15 residues. From germline, CDR1 is LGHNA and CDR2 YSLEER. The CDR3 spells CASSSRTSGPIEQYF. CDR3 nucleotides: TGCGCCAGCAGCTCCCGGACTAGCGGTCCCATCGAGCAGTACTTC.

The chain is built from TRBV19 and TRBJ2-7; 11 bases fit TRBD2. With V trimmed by 3 bases and J by 1 base, 2 bases remained unmatched. The CDR3 has 15 residues. In germline, CDR1 is LNHDA, CDR2 SQIVND (reference sequence). As DNA, the CDR3 is TGTGCCAGTAGTATTGGGACTAGCGGTTCCTACGAGCAGTACTTC. Translated, it gives CASSIGTSGSYEQYF.

The CDR3 sequence: CASSPPEYPRTEAFF. CDR3 nucleotide sequence: TGTGCCAGCTCACCACCGGAGTATCCGCGCACTGAAGCTTTCTTT. This chain uses TRBV18 with TRBJ1-1; no clear D gene. This CDR3 spans 15 amino acids. V lost 0 bases, J lost 4 bases, and 12 bases lay in between. Per germline, CDR1 KGHSH and CDR2 LQKENI.

The rearrangement uses TRBV9 and TRBJ2-2; 7 bases line up with TRBD2. The CDR3 is made up of 18 amino acids. V shed 0 bases, J shed 6 bases, and the junction held 14 bases outside the gene matches. Germline values: CDR1 SGDLS, CDR2 YYNGEE. CDR3 sequence reads: CASSVASTSAGESGELFF. Written as DNA, the CDR3 is TGTGCCAGCAGCGTAGCTTCCACGTCGGCGGGAGAGTCCGGGGAGCTGTTTTTT.

Comment on this clone: Other DNA sequences from this sample encode an identical CDR3 as well. The chain is built from TRBV7-3 and TRBJ2-3, with 13 bases matching TRBD2. With V trimmed by 4 bases and J by 0 bases, 1 base remained unmatched. Germline assignment: CDR1 SGHTA and CDR2 FQGTGA. This CDR3 region has 16 residues. The CDR3 loop reads CASSSGLAGSTDTQYF. CDR3 DNA: TGTGCCAGCAGCTCGGGACTAGCGGGGAGCACAGATACGCAGTATTTT.

The genes are TRBV10-3 and TRBJ2-1; D is undetermined. Germline CDR1 is ENHRY and CDR2 is SYGVKD. V was clipped by 2 bases and J by 4 bases, with 18 bases between them. CDR3 length: 17 amino acids. The chain's CDR3 is CAISETQSNFRYNEQFF. The CDR3 region has the DNA TGTGCCATCAGTGAGACCCAATCTAATTTCAGGTACAATGAGCAGTTCTTC.

The rearrangement joins TRBV19 to TRBJ2-2, with 12 positions matching TRBD2. Germline V gene sequence: CDR1 LNHDA, CDR2 SQIVND (reference sequence). The length of the CDR3 is 16 residues. J lost 5 bases, V lost 5 bases, and 6 bases had no gene match. CDR3 coding DNA: TGTGCCAGTAGTGAGCTAGCGGGAGGGCGAACCGGGGAGCTGTTTTTT. Its translation is CASSELAGGRTGELFF.

The rearrangement joins TRBV7-2 to TRBJ2-7; the match to TRBD2 covers 7 bases. The CDR3 is 14 amino acids. CDR1 and CDR2 (germline): SGHTA, FQGNSA. V lost 7 bases to trimming and J lost 6 bases; unmatched junction nucleotides: 12. The CDR3 sequence: CASTRRGRAGEQYF. DNA for the CDR3: TGTGCCAGCACCCGACGGGGGAGGGCGGGCGAGCAGTACTTC.

This clone was found a few times. This rearrangement joins TRBV7-9 to TRBJ2-1; 12 bases agree with TRBD2. This CDR3 spans 15 amino acids. Germline V gene data show CDR1 as SEHNR and CDR2 as FQNEAQ (reference sequence). With 5 bases clipped from V and 9 bases from J, the junction kept 8 bases outside the gene matches. CDR3 amino acids: CASSLSRLAGAEQFF. The CDR3 DNA reads as TGTGCCAGCAGCCTCAGCAGACTAGCGGGAGCTGAGCAGTTCTTC.

J is TRBJ2-6 and V is TRBV7-9; 12 bases match TRBD1. This CDR3 spans 17 amino acids. Trimming at V came to 5 bases and at J to 2 bases, leaving 4 bases not matched to a gene. Germline V lookup: CDR1 SEHNR, CDR2 FQNEAQ (reference sequence). Here the CDR3 reads CASSRGQGAPGANVLTF. The CDR3 DNA reads as TGTGCCAGCAGCCGGGGACAGGGGGCTCCTGGGGCCAACGTCCTGACTTTC.

The genes are TRBV6-5 and TRBJ2-7, with 7 bases matching TRBD1. Trimming at V came to 8 bases and at J to 3 bases, leaving 4 bases not matched to a gene. The germline gives CDR1 MNHEY, CDR2 SVGAGI. There are 12 residues in the CDR3. The CDR3 region has the DNA TGTGCCAGCCGGGACAGCCTCTACGAGCAGTACTTC. It codes for CASRDSLYEQYF.

In this sample, this clone turned up once. This sequence joins TRBV11-2 and TRBJ2-7; 7 nucleotides match TRBD1. The V gene end was trimmed by 5 bases and the J gene end by 8 bases; junction bases not matched to a gene: 15. CDR3 size: 15 residues. Germline CDR1 is SGHAT and CDR2 is FQNNGV. The CDR3 reads CASSQVRGTSRKQYF. CDR3 bases: TGTGCCAGCAGCCAGGTCAGGGGGACCTCCAGAAAGCAGTACTTC.

The chain uses TRBV19 and TRBJ2-2, with 10 bases matching TRBD1. J lost 7 bases, V lost 8 bases, and 19 bases had no gene match. Germline V gives CDR1 LNHDA, CDR2 SQIVND (reference sequence). The length of the CDR3 is 18 residues. Here the CDR3 DNA reads TGTGCCAGTCGTAGCCCAGCGGGACAGGGGTCTTTGAGCGGGGAGCTGTTTTTT. This encodes CASRSPAGQGSLSGELFF.